One sample yielded the 30 T cell receptor beta chains listed below, sequenced in a study of blood T cell repertoires in COVID-19. Profiled with immunoSEQ multiplex PCR; TCRdb holds only in-frame clones, not every one. The data show about 99,000 clones, with about four fifths seen just once and around 4.7% held by the top ten. The specimen was peripheral blood. The receptors derive from a man older than 75 with COVID-19, enrolled during active disease.

This clone was seen more than once but under ten times. CDR3 loop: CASSPERSGGDFNEKLFF. The CDR3 DNA sequence: TGTGCCAGCAGCCCCGAGAGGTCGGGGGGCGACTTTAATGAAAAACTGTTTTTT. The V call is TRBV9, the J call TRBJ1-4, with D possibly matching TRBD1 (6 bases). This CDR3 comprises 18 residues. V was shortened by 4 bases and J by 4 bases, with 23 bases between the two germline ends. From germline, CDR1 is SGDLS and CDR2 YYNGEE.

The chain uses TRBV24-1 and TRBJ2-2; perhaps TRBD1 as D (6 bases). Trimming pared 2 bases from V and 4 bases from J, leaving 19 bases between. The length of the CDR3 is 18 residues. The germline V gene encodes CDR1 KGHDR and CDR2 SFDVKD. CDR3 bases: TGTGCCACCAGTGATTGGGCAACAGGGTTTAGTGGCACCGGGGAGCTGTTTTTT. Its translation is CATSDWATGFSGTGELFF.

J is TRBJ1-2 and V is TRBV7-9; D is perhaps TRBD1 (6 bases). The CDR3 covers 14 residues. The germline V gene has CDR1 SEHNR and CDR2 FQNEAQ (reference sequence). V lost 1 base and J 8 bases, leaving 14 bases between the germline ends. CDR3 in amino acids: CASSLVKQGVGYTF. CDR3 in DNA: TGTGCCAGCAGCTTAGTAAAACAGGGCGTCGGCTACACCTTC.

The genes are TRBV28 and TRBJ1-2, with TRBD1 matching 7 bases. Trimming cost V 6 bases and J 5 bases; bases outside gene matches: 15. The CDR3 extends over 16 amino acids. Germline V gene lookup returns CDR1 MDHEN and CDR2 SYDVKM. DNA for the CDR3: TGTGCCAGCAGACCGAACGGGGACAGACGATCATATGGCTACACCTTC. This sequence encodes CASRPNGDRRSYGYTF.

The chain uses TRBV10-3 and TRBJ1-2; D call uncertain. In germline, CDR1 is ENHRY, CDR2 SYGVKD. The CDR3 length is 12 residues. Trimming took 6 bases from V and 4 from J, leaving 9 bases between them. As DNA, the CDR3 is TGTGCCATCAGCCGGGAAACCTATGGCTACACCTTC. Protein: CAISRETYGYTF.

By share of the sample, this clone is medium-sized. The rearrangement links TRBV27 to TRBJ1-2; 8 bases align to TRBD1. CDR1 and CDR2 (germline): MNHEY, SMNVEV (reference sequence). V lost 2 bases to trimming and J lost 10 bases; unmatched junction nucleotides: 6. The CDR3 is 13 amino acids. CDR3 bases: TGTGCCAGCAGTTTAATACGGACAGGGCCCTACACCTTC. Protein product: CASSLIRTGPYTF.

This chain joins TRBV28 and TRBJ1-1; 7 nucleotides line up with TRBD1. The CDR3 extends over 15 amino acids. From germline, CDR1 is MDHEN and CDR2 SYDVKM. Unmatched junction bases numbered 8, after V lost 7 bases and J lost 0 bases. CDR3 nucleotide sequence: TGTGCCAGCAAAGGGGGCGGGAGGGTGAACACTGAAGCTTTCTTT. Its translation is CASKGGGRVNTEAFF.

The chain employs TRBV5-1 and TRBJ2-7; D unresolved. Between the trimmed V and J ends, which lost 0 bases and 0 bases, there was a span of 7 bases. The CDR3 totals 14 residues. Germline-derived CDR1 and CDR2 are SGHRS and YFSETQ. CDR3 amino acids: CASSLGGTSYEQYF. Written as DNA, the CDR3 is TGCGCCAGCAGCTTGGGTGGCACCTCCTACGAGCAGTACTTC. Full variable domain (outside the CDR3, taken from reference TRBV5-1 and TRBJ2-7): KAGVTQTPRYLIKTRGQQVTLSCSPISGHRSVSWYQQTPGQGLQFLFEYFSETQRNKGNFPGRFSGRQFSNSRSEMNVSTLELGDSALYLCASSLGGTSYEQYFGPGTRLTVT.

This clone has just one count. The chain carries TRBV19 and TRBJ2-7, with 7 bases matching TRBD1. This CDR3 comprises 13 residues. V was pared by 6 bases and J by 6 bases, with 8 bases of the junction left unmatched. The germline CDR1 and CDR2 sequences are LNHDA and SQIVND (reference sequence). CDR3 DNA: TGTGCCAGTAGGAAGGGGGCAAGGGGCGAGCAGTACTTC. It codes for CASRKGARGEQYF.

This chain uses TRBV19 with TRBJ2-7, with D uncertain. Germline V gene lookup returns CDR1 LNHDA and CDR2 SQIVND (reference sequence). Trimming shortened V by 1 base and J by 0 bases, and 7 bases separated the two germline ends. The CDR3 runs 14 residues. Here the CDR3 DNA reads TGTGCCAGTAGTATAGTTGCGTTCTCCTACGAGCAGTACTTC. Protein sequence: CASSIVAFSYEQYF.

The chain uses TRBV30 and TRBJ2-1; unclear D gene. Germline CDR1 is GTSNPN and CDR2 is SVGIG (reference sequence). The CDR3 is 12 amino acids. Trimming pared 4 bases from V and 6 bases from J, leaving 10 bases between. CDR3 DNA sequence: TGTGCCTGGAAGATGAGGCCCAATGAGCAGTTCTTC. It encodes CAWKMRPNEQFF. Drawing the rest from reference TRBV30 and TRBJ2-1, the complete variable domain is SQTIHQWPATLVQPVGSPLSLECTVEGTSNPNLYWYRQAAGRGLQLLFYSVGIGQISSEVPQNLSASRPQDRQFILSSKKLLLSDSGFYLCAWKMRPNEQFFGPGTRLTVL.

This chain joins TRBV15 and TRBJ2-5, with 8 bases lining up with TRBD2. The germline CDR1 and CDR2 sequences are LNHNV and YYDKDF (reference sequence). Germline trimming cut 4 bases from V and 4 bases from J; bases unmatched to any gene: 11. The CDR3 runs to 16 residues. The CDR3 DNA reads as TGTGCCACCAGCACCGACAGACTAGCGCCGGTAGAGACCCAGTACTTC. It specifies CATSTDRLAPVETQYF.

This chain joins TRBV20-1 and TRBJ2-1; no clear D gene. V lost 3 bases, J lost 9 bases, and 6 bases lay in between. CDR1 and CDR2 from the germline V gene are DFQATT and SNEGSKA (reference sequence). The CDR3 runs to 10 residues. The CDR3 here is CSARRAEQFF. The CDR3 DNA reads as TGCAGTGCTAGGAGAGCTGAGCAGTTCTTC.

The sample holds a few counts of this clone. The chain combines TRBV3-1 (or the pseudogene TRBV3-2) with TRBJ1-1; perhaps TRBD1 as D (6 bases). V was cut by 4 bases and J by 1 base, with 16 bases left in between. CDR1 and CDR2 from the germline V gene are LGHDT and YNNKEL (reference sequence). This CDR3 region has 16 residues. Written as DNA, the CDR3 is TGTGCCAGCAGCCTAAGGGGTTCAGGGGCGAACACTGAAGCTTTCTTT. Translated, it gives CASSLRGSGANTEAFF.

DNA of the CDR3: TGTGCCAGCAGCTTCGCCTCAACCCGAGCCTTTGAAAAACTGTTTTTT. Translation gives CASSFASTRAFEKLFF. The chain couples TRBV7-9 to TRBJ1-4; D is undetermined. The CDR3 runs to 16 residues. Germline loops: CDR1 SEHNR, CDR2 FQNEAQ (reference sequence). Trimming pared 3 bases from V and 7 bases from J, leaving 18 bases between.

Only a few counts were recorded for this clone. The chain carries TRBV18 and TRBJ1-6; TRBD1 might be the D (5 bases). This CDR3 region has 16 residues. In germline, CDR1 is KGHSH, CDR2 LQKENI. V lost 2 bases and J 1 base, leaving 9 bases between the germline ends. The CDR3, as DNA: TGTGCCAGCTCACCAGCAGGGATTTCCTATAATTCACCCCTCCACTTT. The encoded protein is CASSPAGISYNSPLHF.

The rearrangement uses TRBV29-1 and TRBJ2-7; 8 bases are shared with TRBD2. V lost 1 base and J lost 3; bases outside the gene matches: 5. This CDR3 has 14 residues. Germline assignment: CDR1 SQVTM and CDR2 ANQGSEA. The CDR3 sequence: CSVEAAGGGYEQYF. For the CDR3, the DNA is TGCAGCGTTGAAGCGGCGGGAGGTGGCTACGAGCAGTACTTC.

The chain links TRBV11-3 to TRBJ2-3, with TRBD2 identical over 8 bases. J was trimmed by 6 bases and V by 1 base; bases with no gene match: 3. The CDR3 contains 14 residues. Germline-derived CDR1 and CDR2 are SGHNT and YENEEA. The CDR3 here is CASSLGAGVDTQYF. The CDR3 DNA follows: TGTGCCAGCAGCTTAGGAGCGGGGGTTGATACGCAGTATTTT. Full variable domain (remainder filled in from reference TRBV11-3 and TRBJ2-3): EAGVVQSPRYKIIEKKQPVAFWCNPISGHNTLYWYLQNLGQGPELLIRYENEEAVDDSQLPKDRFSAERLKGVDSTLKIQPAELGDSAVYLCASSLGAGVDTQYFGPGTRLTVL.

The gene calls are TRBV30 and TRBJ2-1, with TRBD1 matching over 10 bases. The CDR3 is 14 residues long. J gave up 4 bases and V 5 bases, and 5 bases lay outside the gene matches. Germline V CDR1 and CDR2: GTSNPN, SVGIG (reference sequence). The CDR3 DNA reads as TGTGCCTGGGGGGACAGGGGAACATACAATGAGCAGTTCTTC. Its protein is CAWGDRGTYNEQFF.

The rearrangement links TRBV19 to TRBJ1-1; 7 bases line up with TRBD1. The V gene's germline CDR1 is LNHDA and CDR2 SQIVND (reference sequence). V trimming: 10 bases; J trimming: 1 base; junction bases outside the gene matches: 18. This CDR3 region has 17 residues. CDR3 residues: CATSTGPGGLTNTEAFF. The CDR3 DNA reads as TGTGCCACTTCGACGGGCCCAGGGGGGCTTACGAACACTGAAGCTTTCTTT.

This rearrangement joins TRBV27 to TRBJ1-2; D not resolved. V was shortened by 2 bases and J by 2 bases, with 6 bases between the two germline ends. The CDR3 runs 13 residues. CDR1 is MNHEY, CDR2 SMNVEV, per germline (reference sequence). The CDR3 DNA follows: TGTGCCAGCAGTTTACTGGGCAACTATGGCTACACCTTC. Protein sequence: CASSLLGNYGYTF.

The chain couples TRBV30 to TRBJ1-5; D is perhaps TRBD1 (5 bases). The ends were cut back, 1 base at V and 7 bases at J, with 11 bases in the middle. From germline, CDR1 is GTSNPN and CDR2 SVGIG (reference sequence). This CDR3 spans 13 amino acids. CDR3 protein: CAWSEGVGQPQHF. The CDR3 bases are TGTGCCTGGAGTGAAGGGGTAGGGCAGCCCCAGCATTTT. The whole variable domain, filled in from reference TRBV30 and TRBJ1-5, reads SQTIHQWPATLVQPVGSPLSLECTVEGTSNPNLYWYRQAAGRGLQLLFYSVGIGQISSEVPQNLSASRPQDRQFILSSKKLLLSDSGFYLCAWSEGVGQPQHFGDGTRLSIL.

V and J are TRBV28 and TRBJ1-2, with 8 bases lining up with TRBD1. In germline, CDR1 is MDHEN, CDR2 SYDVKM. V dropped 8 bases and J dropped 3; count of bases not matched to a gene: 11. The CDR3 covers 15 residues. In nucleotides, the CDR3 is TGTGCCAGCCTCGACCGGACAGGGAGGGACTATGGCTACACCTTC. This gives the protein CASLDRTGRDYGYTF.

CDR3 amino acids: CASSQQGPSPLPGANVLTF. CDR3 DNA: TGTGCCAGCAGTCAACAGGGACCCTCCCCCCTTCCTGGGGCCAACGTCCTGACTTTC. The rearrangement links TRBV6-6 to TRBJ2-6; D perhaps matches TRBD1 (6 bases). Germline CDR1 and CDR2: MNHNY and SVGAGI (reference sequence). V was trimmed by 5 bases and J by 2 bases, leaving 22 bases between them. This CDR3 has 19 residues.

The genes are TRBV18 and TRBJ1-5; 10 positions match TRBD1. CDR1 is KGHSH, CDR2 LQKENI, per germline. V shed 3 bases and J 4 bases; nucleotides not matched to a gene: 3. This CDR3 has 15 residues. CDR3 nucleotide sequence: TGTGCCAGCTCACCCCTGGGACAGGGGAATCAGCCCCAGCATTTT. Protein: CASSPLGQGNQPQHF.

The rearrangement uses TRBV27 and TRBJ1-5; 8 nucleotides match TRBD1. The trim removed 2 bases at V and 3 bases at J, leaving 12 bases unmatched. CDR3 length: 18 residues. CDR1 and CDR2 (germline): MNHEY, SMNVEV (reference sequence). The CDR3 loop is CASSLIGTGPTPNQPQHF. The CDR3 DNA follows: TGTGCCAGCAGTTTAATCGGGACAGGCCCGACACCCAATCAGCCCCAGCATTTT.

The chain couples TRBV5-4 to TRBJ2-7, with a possible D match to TRBD2 (5 bases). V lost 4 bases, J lost 6 bases, and 20 bases lay in between. The CDR3 contains 15 residues. Germline loops: CDR1 SGHNT, CDR2 YYREEE (reference sequence). The DNA of the CDR3 is TGTGCCAGCAGCGGAGGTTCCCATCAAACCCCCGAGCAGTACTTC. Its translation: CASSGGSHQTPEQYF.

The chain uses TRBV2 and TRBJ2-7, with 8 bases identical to TRBD1. The CDR3 runs 16 residues. CDR1 and CDR2 (germline): SNHLY, FYNNEI. V shed 7 bases and J 6 bases; nucleotides not matched to a gene: 17. The CDR3 loop reads CASILNPNPDRGEQYF. CDR3 nucleotide sequence: TGTGCCAGCATCTTAAATCCGAACCCCGACAGGGGCGAGCAGTACTTC.

CDR3 DNA: TGTGCCAGTACAGGGGGTGGAGGCTACACCTTC. Its protein product is CASTGGGGYTF. The rearrangement joins TRBV7-9 to TRBJ1-2; TRBD1 aligns across 8 bases. CDR3 length equals 11 residues. The germline V gene has CDR1 SEHNR and CDR2 FQNEAQ (reference sequence). The V gene end was trimmed by 9 bases and the J gene end by 8 bases; junction bases not matched to a gene: 5.

For the CDR3, the DNA is TGTGCCAGCAGCTCTACAGGGGGACGCTCACCCCTCCACTTT. Amino acids: CASSSTGGRSPLHF. The rearrangement joins TRBV7-8 to TRBJ1-6, with 8 bases identical to TRBD1. The CDR3 has 14 amino acids. With 4 bases clipped from V and 10 bases from J, the junction kept 6 bases outside the gene matches. In germline, CDR1 is SGHVS, CDR2 FQNEAQ.